Presented here are 5 T cell receptor beta chains from one specimen sequenced in a study of Graves' ophthalmopathy and Graves' hyperthyroidism. The authors amplified TCR beta CDR3 regions, and they did so from RNA transcripts for repertoire sequencing. First-round RT-PCR relied on HTBI primers, and a second-round multiplex PCR came next. TCRdb reanalysed the multiplex PCR reads using MiXCR and keeps one entry per CDR3 protein. The sample lists 300,000 to 500,000 distinct CDR3 sequences, about 16% occurring once. The specimen was peripheral blood. These receptors were taken from a woman aged 18 to 35 with stable Graves' hyperthyroidism.

This clonotype was detected ten times or more. The rearrangement joins TRBV28 to TRBJ2-5; the D gene is possibly TRBD2 (5 bases). The germline V gene has CDR1 MDHEN and CDR2 SYDVKM. Deletions cut 5 bases from V and 1 base from J, with 11 bases between. The CDR3 length is 14 residues. The CDR3 coding sequence is TGTGCCAGCAGTCCTCCGGGATTCCAAGAGACCCAGTACTTC. It is translated as CASSPPGFQETQYF.

This clonotype was seen repeatedly, ten times or more. The chain joins TRBV10-1 to TRBJ2-7; the D gene is possibly TRBD1 (6 bases). Deletions cut 11 bases from V and 3 bases from J, with 14 bases between. The CDR3 sequence is 12 residues long. The germline V gene encodes CDR1 WNHNN and CDR2 SYGVQD (reference sequence). CDR3: CARKGQSYEQYF. CDR3 nucleotides: TGCGCCCGTAAAGGACAGAGCTACGAGCAGTACTTC.

The chain employs TRBV12-3 or TRBV12-4 and TRBJ1-2; D is unresolved. The ends were cut back, 1 base at V and 4 bases at J, with 10 bases in the middle. This CDR3 comprises 14 residues. CDR3 loop: CASSLDSLGYGYTF. CDR3 coding DNA: TGTGCCAGCAGTTTAGACAGTCTCGGCTATGGCTACACCTTC.

The chain carries TRBV7-2 and TRBJ1-6, with 9 bases fitting TRBD1. V trimming: 2 bases; J trimming: 8 bases; junction bases outside the gene matches: 4. Germline values: CDR1 SGHTA, CDR2 FQGNSA. This CDR3 region has 15 residues. The CDR3 sequence is CASSLRDRVDSPLHF. The CDR3 coding sequence is TGTGCCAGCAGCTTAAGGGACAGGGTCGATTCACCCCTCCACTTT.

Ten or more counts support this clonotype. J is TRBJ1-1 and V is TRBV7-3, with D uncertain. The V and J ends lost 4 bases and 0 bases respectively, with 6 bases between them. CDR3 length equals 13 residues. Germline loops: CDR1 SGHTA, CDR2 FQGTGA. CDR3 amino acids: CASSSFLNTEAFF. The CDR3 nucleotides are TGTGCCAGCAGCTCCTTTCTGAACACTGAAGCTTTCTTT.